The sequence of this T cell receptor (beta chain) was determined in a study of T cell responses to AZD1222 COVID-19 vaccine. The junction had 7 bases not matched to a gene; V was cut back by 1 base and J by 15 bases. This CDR3 comprises 12 residues. The V gene's germline CDR1 is GTSNPN and CDR2 SVGIG (reference sequence). Assay used: immunoSEQ multiplex PCR; TCRdb lists only in-frame clones, some missing. The sample has about 140,000 clones; over 75% are singletons. The material sequenced was peripheral blood, taken on day 0 of AZD1222 vaccination. This receptor was taken from an adult in good health. The V gene is TRBV30, the J gene TRBJ1-5, with TRBD1 matching over 9 bases. The CDR3 DNA reads TGTGCCTGGAGTGAAAGACAGGGGGATCGGCATTTT. It specifies CAWSERQGDRHF.